The 32 T cell receptor beta chains listed next were all sequenced from one sample in a study of blood T cells in healthy people across ages. It was with a sample-barcoded 5' primer and a J-beta primer mix that a second PCR of roughly 7 to 12 cycles was run. TCRdb re-called the 5' RACE reads through MiXCR, storing one row per CDR3 protein. Of roughly 2 million distinct CDR3 sequences listed, approximately 50% are singletons. Sequencing was performed on blood. These receptors all come from a woman between 40 and 50 years old in good health.

The V and J genes are TRBV27 and TRBJ2-1, with 7 bases that match TRBD1. This CDR3 has 14 amino acids. J was trimmed by 3 bases and V by 6 bases; bases with no gene match: 5. The germline gives CDR1 MNHEY, CDR2 SMNVEV (reference sequence). Written as DNA, the CDR3 is TGTGCCAGCAGACTCTGGGACAGCTACAATGAGCAGTTCTTC. Its translation is CASRLWDSYNEQFF.

J is TRBJ1-2 and V is TRBV7-2; D is perhaps TRBD1 (6 bases). V was clipped by 1 base and J by 7 bases, with 19 bases between them. The germline V gene encodes CDR1 SGHTA and CDR2 FQGNSA. The CDR3 extends over 16 amino acids. The CDR3 here is CASSLVLRGRGSGYTF. The CDR3 region has the DNA TGTGCCAGCAGCTTAGTCTTGAGGGGGAGGGGAAGTGGCTACACCTTC. Drawing the rest from reference TRBV7-2 and TRBJ1-2, the complete variable domain is GAGVSQSPSNKVTEKGKDVELRCDPISGHTALYWYRQSLGQGLEFLIYFQGNSAPDKSGLPSDRFSAERTGGSVSTLTIQRTQQEDSAVYLCASSLVLRGRGSGYTFGSGTRLTVV.

Worth noting for this clonotype: This may stem from a read error, because a much larger clone lies one nucleotide away. This chain joins TRBV29-1 and TRBJ2-5; 8 positions match TRBD1. The J call could be wrong; TRBJ2-7 is a better fit for the DNA end. Germline V gives CDR1 SQVTM, CDR2 ANQGSEA. The CDR3 loop spans 13 amino acids. This CDR3 reads CSVTSGQDYEQYF. Written as DNA, the CDR3 is TGCAGCGTTACTTCGGGACAGGATTACGAGCAGTACTTC.

This clonotype was recorded a few times. The CDR3 sequence is CASSDAGPPEQYF. CDR3 bases: TGTGCCAGCAGCGACGCCGGGCCCCCCGAGCAGTACTTC. This chain joins TRBV5-5 and TRBJ2-7; D gene uncertain. The CDR3 runs to 13 residues. Germline loops: CDR1 SGHKS, CDR2 YYEKEE (reference sequence). V was shortened by 4 bases and J by 6 bases, with 14 bases between the two germline ends.

This clonotype has only one observation. The chain employs TRBV7-9 and TRBJ1-6; D is unresolved. V lost 2 bases and J lost 8, with 13 bases in between. The V gene's germline CDR1 is SEHNR and CDR2 FQNEAQ (reference sequence). The CDR3 has 15 amino acids. CDR3 in amino acids: CASSLSRPEDSPLHF. The CDR3 DNA reads TGTGCCAGCAGCTTAAGTAGGCCAGAGGATTCACCCCTCCACTTT. The variable domain in full, completed from reference TRBV7-9 and TRBJ1-6, reads DTGVSQNPRHKITKRGQNVTFRCDPISEHNRLYWYRQTLGQGPEFLTYFQNEAQLEKSRLLSDRFSAERPKGSFSTLEIQRTEQGDSAMYLCASSLSRPEDSPLHFGNGTRLTVT.

The V gene is TRBV9, the J gene TRBJ1-6; 7 bases align to TRBD1. From germline, CDR1 is SGDLS and CDR2 YYNGEE. The CDR3 has 15 residues. The ends lost 4 bases at V and 6 bases at J; junction bases unmatched: 7. CDR3 residues: CASSNRDSFNSPLHF. The CDR3 nucleotides are TGTGCCAGCAGCAACCGGGACAGCTTTAATTCACCCCTCCACTTT.

V usage is TRBV20-1 and J usage is TRBJ2-1, with D unresolved. This CDR3 is 14 amino acids long. From germline, CDR1 is DFQATT and CDR2 SNEGSKA (reference sequence). Trimming removed 0 bases at V and 0 bases at J, with 6 bases between. This chain's CDR3 is CSARDMASYNEQFF. DNA for the CDR3: TGCAGTGCTAGAGATATGGCCTCCTACAATGAGCAGTTCTTC.

A few counts support this clonotype. This sequence joins TRBV6-5 and TRBJ2-1; D is possibly TRBD2 (6 bases). Per the germline V gene, CDR1 is MNHEY and CDR2 is SVGAGI. The CDR3 is 14 residues long. The germline V and J ends were trimmed by 10 bases and 7 bases, with 20 bases remaining between them. CDR3 region: CATRRGRFVNEQFF. The DNA of the CDR3 is TGTGCCACCCGGAGAGGGAGGTTCGTGAATGAGCAGTTCTTC.

This clonotype was detected only a few times. The chain is built from TRBV15 and TRBJ1-1; TRBD1 matches 8 bases. The CDR3 covers 14 residues. Losses at the gene ends were 5 bases for V and 6 bases for J; bases not matched to a gene: 8. Germline loops: CDR1 LNHNV, CDR2 YYDKDF (reference sequence). The CDR3, as DNA: TGTGCCACCAGCTCCTTAGGGACAGGCGCTGAAGCTTTCTTT. This gives the protein CATSSLGTGAEAFF.

The chain has TRBV10-3 and TRBJ2-5; possibly TRBD1 for D (6 bases). Trimming pared 4 bases from V and 7 bases from J, leaving 7 bases between. CDR1 and CDR2 (germline): ENHRY, SYGVKD. The CDR3 spans 11 residues. The CDR3 reads CAISVGGTQYF. Written as DNA, the CDR3 is TGTGCCATCAGTGTAGGGGGGACCCAGTACTTC.

J is TRBJ2-3 and V is TRBV28, with TRBD1 as a possible D gene (6 bases). The CDR3 contains 18 residues. In germline, CDR1 is MDHEN, CDR2 SYDVKM. Trimming left V 6 bases short and J 2 bases short, with 24 bases between. The DNA of the CDR3 is TGTGCCAGCAGCCCAGGACGAACCAGGGGACCACACACAGATACGCAGTATTTT. Amino acids: CASSPGRTRGPHTDTQYF.

The J gene is TRBJ2-6, the V gene TRBV15; no definite D call. This CDR3 has 16 residues. The V end was cut by 0 bases, the J end by 2 bases, with 8 bases between. In germline, CDR1 is LNHNV, CDR2 YYDKDF (reference sequence). CDR3 region: CATSRDRGAGANVLTF. As DNA, the CDR3 is TGTGCCACCAGCAGAGATCGTGGGGCTGGGGCCAACGTCCTGACTTTC.

The chain combines TRBV6-5 with TRBJ1-2; D is uncertain. Trimming left V 7 bases short and J 6 bases short, with 24 bases between. This CDR3 has 16 amino acids. Germline V gene sequence: CDR1 MNHEY, CDR2 SVGAGI. The CDR3 DNA is TGTGCCAGCACTCCCGTCGTCAAGGGTTTAAGTCATGGCTACACCTTC. It translates to CASTPVVKGLSHGYTF.

J is TRBJ2-3 and V is TRBV7-2; 9 bases are a match to TRBD2. Per the germline V gene, CDR1 is SGHTA and CDR2 is FQGNSA. V shed 1 base, J shed 2 bases, and the junction held 7 bases outside the gene matches. The CDR3 consists of 17 residues. The CDR3 here is CASSLGGGGGPTDTQYF. In nucleotides, the CDR3 is TGTGCCAGCAGCTTAGGAGGCGGGGGGGGACCCACAGATACGCAGTATTTT.

The chain is built from TRBV9 and TRBJ2-5, with TRBD1 as a possible D gene (6 bases). V lost 0 bases and J lost 4, with 13 bases in between. The CDR3 loop spans 15 amino acids. Per the germline V gene, CDR1 is SGDLS and CDR2 is YYNGEE. CDR3 sequence: CASSVAPQGRETQYF. The CDR3 nucleotides are TGTGCCAGCAGCGTAGCCCCACAGGGTCGAGAGACCCAGTACTTC.

This clonotype was seen only a few times. The chain combines TRBV11-2 with TRBJ2-3; D possibly corresponds to TRBD1 (5 bases). The CDR3 extends over 13 amino acids. Deletions cut 5 bases from V and 5 bases from J, with 11 bases between. Germline V gives CDR1 SGHAT, CDR2 FQNNGV. This chain's CDR3 is CASSIGHQDTQYF. For the CDR3, the DNA is TGTGCCAGCAGCATAGGACACCAAGATACGCAGTATTTT.

DNA of the CDR3: TGTGCCAGCAGCTCGGGACAGGGGAAAGATACGCAGTATTTT. Its protein product is CASSSGQGKDTQYF. The chain combines TRBV7-6 with TRBJ2-3; 10 nucleotides match TRBD1. The junction had 3 bases not matched to a gene; V was cut back by 4 bases and J by 5 bases. The germline gives CDR1 SGHVS, CDR2 FNYEAQ. The CDR3 sequence is 14 residues long.

This chain uses TRBV28 with TRBJ2-7; the match to TRBD1 covers 11 bases. Trimming at V came to 4 bases and at J to 0 bases, leaving 14 bases not matched to a gene. Germline V gene lookup returns CDR1 MDHEN and CDR2 SYDVKM. The CDR3 runs to 19 residues. For the CDR3, the DNA is TGTGCCAGCAGTTATGCCCCCCGGGACAGGGGGGAAAACTCCTACGAGCAGTACTTC. Protein: CASSYAPRDRGENSYEQYF.

This clonotype turned up a few times. V usage is TRBV7-8 and J usage is TRBJ2-1; weak D call: TRBD1 (6 bases). The germline V gene has CDR1 SGHVS and CDR2 FQNEAQ. The CDR3 spans 18 residues. V dropped 2 bases and J dropped 4 bases, with 21 bases sitting between them. The CDR3 region is CASSLNGSALRGYNEQFF. The DNA of the CDR3 is TGTGCCAGCAGCTTAAATGGGTCGGCCCTAAGGGGGTACAATGAGCAGTTCTTC.

This clonotype was counted a few times. The gene calls are TRBV27 and TRBJ2-7; possible D gene TRBD1, 6 bases. Germline CDR1 is MNHEY and CDR2 is SMNVEV (reference sequence). V lost 5 bases, J lost 1 base, and 12 bases lay in between. The CDR3 runs 14 residues. The CDR3 DNA is TGTGCCAGCAGTCCCCAGGGGTTGTCCTACGAGCAGTACTTC. It translates to CASSPQGLSYEQYF.

The chain joins TRBV29-1 to TRBJ2-4, with a weak D call TRBD2 (7 bases). CDR1 and CDR2 from the germline V gene are SQVTM and ANQGSEA. V was pared by 7 bases and J by 8 bases, with 15 bases between. CDR3 length equals 12 residues. The CDR3 nucleotides are TGCAGCGCCCGTGGAGGGGGGGACATTCAGTACTTC. This sequence encodes CSARGGGDIQYF.

J is TRBJ1-4 and V is TRBV29-1; tentatively, D is TRBD1 (5 bases). The CDR3 loop spans 11 amino acids. The germline V gene has CDR1 SQVTM and CDR2 ANQGSEA. The V gene lost 6 bases and the J gene lost 5 bases, with 7 bases spanning the gap. CDR3 DNA: TGCAGCGTCGGGGACAATGAAAAACTGTTTTTT. As protein: CSVGDNEKLFF.

The chain carries TRBV6-6 and TRBJ2-7; TRBD2 aligns across 7 bases. This CDR3 is built from 13 residues. In germline, CDR1 is MNHNY, CDR2 SVGAGI (reference sequence). With 0 bases clipped from V and 10 bases from J, the junction kept 6 bases outside the gene matches. CDR3 nucleotides: TGTGCCAGCAGTTACTCCGGGGAGGGCGTTCAGTACTTC. It is translated as CASSYSGEGVQYF.

The chain links TRBV29-1 to TRBJ2-1; possible D gene TRBD2, 5 bases. Trimming shortened V by 4 bases and J by 3 bases, and 13 bases separated the two germline ends. In germline, CDR1 is SQVTM, CDR2 ANQGSEA. This CDR3 comprises 14 residues. This CDR3 reads CSVGHGTSYNEQFF. The CDR3, as DNA: TGCAGCGTTGGGCATGGTACTAGCTACAATGAGCAGTTCTTC.

The rearrangement uses TRBV6-6 and TRBJ1-4; D is ambiguous. The V end lost 4 bases, the J end lost 7 bases, and 16 bases lay between the germline ends. CDR1 MNHNY and CDR2 SVGAGI come from the germline V gene (reference sequence). The CDR3 consists of 15 residues. CDR3 sequence: CASSSHTVTVEKLFF. The CDR3 DNA sequence: TGTGCCAGCAGTTCTCACACCGTCACCGTTGAAAAACTGTTTTTT.

The V and J genes are TRBV7-9 and TRBJ2-4, with D possibly being TRBD1 (6 bases). This CDR3 contains 13 residues. CDR1 and CDR2 (germline): SEHNR, FQNEAQ (reference sequence). With 3 bases removed from V and 8 bases from J, the gap between germline ends came to 11 bases. For the CDR3, the DNA is TGTGCCAGCAGCTTGGAAGGGGGAGACATTCAGTACTTC. This sequence encodes CASSLEGGDIQYF.

This chain links TRBV25-1 with TRBJ1-2; D not resolved. Germline V gene sequence: CDR1 MGHDK, CDR2 SYGVNS. V was pared by 7 bases and J by 4 bases, with 13 bases between. The CDR3 is 13 residues long. The CDR3 loop is CASTPSGFYGYTF. CDR3 sequence (DNA): TGTGCCAGCACCCCGAGCGGATTCTATGGCTACACCTTC.

This chain uses TRBV7-9 with TRBJ2-5; no clear D. The V gene lost 1 base and the J gene lost 2 bases, with 11 bases spanning the gap. Germline loops: CDR1 SEHNR, CDR2 FQNEAQ (reference sequence). There are 15 residues in the CDR3. The CDR3 DNA sequence: TGTGCCAGCAGCTTAGAGTCTCAGTTACAAGAGACCCAGTACTTC. Its translation: CASSLESQLQETQYF.

The DNA of the CDR3 is TGCGCCAGCAGCTTGCTAGCGGGGGGGCTCTTGGAAGAGCAGTTCTTC. As protein: CASSLLAGGLLEEQFF. The chain has TRBV5-1 and TRBJ2-1; 12 positions match TRBD2. Germline V gene sequence: CDR1 SGHRS, CDR2 YFSETQ. After removal of 1 base from V and 10 bases from J, the junction contained 9 bases not matched to a gene. This CDR3 is 16 amino acids long.

Details on this clonotype: The junction does not match germline at one end; this may be a read error. The chain uses TRBV6-6 and TRBJ2-3; 10 bases fit TRBD2. The germline V gene encodes CDR1 MNHNY and CDR2 SVGAGI (reference sequence). CDR3 length: 17 amino acids. CDR3 nucleotides: TGTGCCAGCACCCCAACCGGACTAGCGGTTAGCACAGGTACGCAGTATTTT. Encoded protein: CASTPTGLAVSTGTQYF.

This clonotype was counted between two and nine times. The chain is built from TRBV20-1 and TRBJ1-5, with D unresolved. V was pared by 1 base and J by 6 bases, with 4 bases between. CDR1 and CDR2 (germline): DFQATT, SNEGSKA (reference sequence). The CDR3 totals 11 residues. CDR3 loop: CSARVGQPQHF. CDR3 sequence (DNA): TGCAGTGCTAGAGTGGGTCAGCCCCAGCATTTT.

This clonotype was seen at least ten times. The chain is built from TRBV5-1 and TRBJ2-5; the match to TRBD1 covers 7 bases. CDR3 length: 14 residues. Germline values: CDR1 SGHRS, CDR2 YFSETQ. After removal of 7 bases from V and 4 bases from J, the junction contained 10 bases not matched to a gene. The CDR3 nucleotides are TGCGCCAGCGCAGGGGGATCCCCGGCAGAGACCCAGTACTTC. Protein: CASAGGSPAETQYF.